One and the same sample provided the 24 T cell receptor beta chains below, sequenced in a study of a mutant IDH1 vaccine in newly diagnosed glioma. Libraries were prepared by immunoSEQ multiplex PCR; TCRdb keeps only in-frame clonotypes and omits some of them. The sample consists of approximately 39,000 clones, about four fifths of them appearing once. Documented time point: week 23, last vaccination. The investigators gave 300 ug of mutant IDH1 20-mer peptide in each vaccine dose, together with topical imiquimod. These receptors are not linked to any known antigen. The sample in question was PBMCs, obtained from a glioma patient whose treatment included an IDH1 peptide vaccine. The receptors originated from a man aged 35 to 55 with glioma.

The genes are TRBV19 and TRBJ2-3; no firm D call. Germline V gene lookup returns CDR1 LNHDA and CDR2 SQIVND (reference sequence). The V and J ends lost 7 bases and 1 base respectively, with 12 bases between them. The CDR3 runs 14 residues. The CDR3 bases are TGTGCCAGTAAACCGGGCGCAGGCACAGATACGCAGTATTTT. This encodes CASKPGAGTDTQYF.

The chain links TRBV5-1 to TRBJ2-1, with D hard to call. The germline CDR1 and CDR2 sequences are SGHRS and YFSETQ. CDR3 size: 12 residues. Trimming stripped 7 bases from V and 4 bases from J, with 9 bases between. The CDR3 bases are TGCGCCAGCCGCCAGATGTACAATGAGCAGTTCTTC. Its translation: CASRQMYNEQFF. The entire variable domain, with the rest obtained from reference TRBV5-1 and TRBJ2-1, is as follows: KAGVTQTPRYLIKTRGQQVTLSCSPISGHRSVSWYQQTPGQGLQFLFEYFSETQRNKGNFPGRFSGRQFSNSRSEMNVSTLELGDSALYLCASRQMYNEQFFGPGTRLTVL.

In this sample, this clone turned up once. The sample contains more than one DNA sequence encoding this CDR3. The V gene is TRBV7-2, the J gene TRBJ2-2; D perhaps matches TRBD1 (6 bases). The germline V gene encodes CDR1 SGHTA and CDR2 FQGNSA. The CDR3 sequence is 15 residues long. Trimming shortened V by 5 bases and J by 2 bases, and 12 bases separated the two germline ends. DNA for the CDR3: TGTGCCAGCAGCAAAAGGACAGCCAACACCGGGGAGCTGTTTTTT. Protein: CASSKRTANTGELFF. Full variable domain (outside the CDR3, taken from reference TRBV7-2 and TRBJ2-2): GAGVSQSPSNKVTEKGKDVELRCDPISGHTALYWYRQSLGQGLEFLIYFQGNSAPDKSGLPSDRFSAERTGGSVSTLTIQRTQQEDSAVYLCASSKRTANTGELFFGEGSRLTVL.

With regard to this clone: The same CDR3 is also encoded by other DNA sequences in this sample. CDR3 sequence reads: CASRGSASYEQYF. The CDR3 nucleotides read TGTGCCAGCAGGGGGTCCGCCTCCTACGAGCAGTACTTC. The chain carries TRBV28 and TRBJ2-7, with no clear D. V was shortened by 6 bases and J by 0 bases, with 9 bases between the two germline ends. Germline V CDR1 and CDR2: MDHEN, SYDVKM. CDR3 length equals 13 residues.

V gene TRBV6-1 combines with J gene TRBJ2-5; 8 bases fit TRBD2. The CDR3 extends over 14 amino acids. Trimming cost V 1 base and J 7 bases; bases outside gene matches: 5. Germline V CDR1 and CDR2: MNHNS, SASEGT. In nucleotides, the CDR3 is TGTGCCAGCAGTGAAGATGCGGGAGGAGGGACCCAGTACTTC. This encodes CASSEDAGGGTQYF.

The CDR3 is CASSPGLAGTYEQYF. CDR3 DNA: TGTGCCAGCAGTCCGGGACTAGCGGGAACCTACGAGCAGTACTTC. This chain links TRBV27 with TRBJ2-7, with TRBD2 identical over 13 bases. V dropped 5 bases and J dropped 2; count of bases not matched to a gene: 3. Germline-derived CDR1 and CDR2 are MNHEY and SMNVEV (reference sequence). CDR3 length: 15 residues.

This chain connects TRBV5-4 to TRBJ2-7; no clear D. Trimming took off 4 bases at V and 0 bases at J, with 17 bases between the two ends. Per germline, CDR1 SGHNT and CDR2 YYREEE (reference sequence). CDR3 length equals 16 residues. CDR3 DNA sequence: TGTGCCAGCAGCCCAACTCCGGGCCTTAGCTCCTACGAGCAGTACTTC. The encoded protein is CASSPTPGLSSYEQYF.

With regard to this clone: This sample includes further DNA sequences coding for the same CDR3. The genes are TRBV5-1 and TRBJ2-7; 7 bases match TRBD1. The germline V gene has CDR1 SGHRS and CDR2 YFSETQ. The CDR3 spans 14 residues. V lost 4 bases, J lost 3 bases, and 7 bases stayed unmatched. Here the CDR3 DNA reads TGCGCCAGCAGCAACTCCGGACAGGTCTACGAGCAGTACTTC. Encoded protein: CASSNSGQVYEQYF.

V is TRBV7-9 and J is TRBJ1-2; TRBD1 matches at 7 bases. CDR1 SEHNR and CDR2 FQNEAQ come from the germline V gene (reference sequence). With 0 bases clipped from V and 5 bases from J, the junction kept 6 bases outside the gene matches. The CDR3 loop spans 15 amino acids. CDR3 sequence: CASSLAEGAVYGYTF. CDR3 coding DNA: TGTGCCAGCAGCTTAGCGGAGGGGGCGGTTTATGGCTACACCTTC.

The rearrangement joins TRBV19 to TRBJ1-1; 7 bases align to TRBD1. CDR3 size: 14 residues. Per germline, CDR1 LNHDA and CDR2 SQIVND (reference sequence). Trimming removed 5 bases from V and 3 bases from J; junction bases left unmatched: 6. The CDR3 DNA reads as TGTGCCAGTAGTGTATCCAGGGGGTACACTGAAGCTTTCTTT. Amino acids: CASSVSRGYTEAFF.

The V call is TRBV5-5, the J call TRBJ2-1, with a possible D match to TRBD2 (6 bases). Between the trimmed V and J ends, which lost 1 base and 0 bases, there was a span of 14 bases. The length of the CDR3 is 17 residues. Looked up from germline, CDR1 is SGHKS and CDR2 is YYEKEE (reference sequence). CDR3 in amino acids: CASSLRGAGISYNEQFF. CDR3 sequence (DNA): TGTGCCAGCAGCTTGCGGGGAGCGGGTATCTCCTACAATGAGCAGTTCTTC. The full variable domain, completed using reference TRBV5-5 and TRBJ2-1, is DAGVTQSPTHLIKTRGQQVTLRCSPISGHKSVSWYQQVLGQGPQFIFQYYEKEERGRGNFPDRFSARQFPNYSSELNVNALLLGDSALYLCASSLRGAGISYNEQFFGPGTRLTVL.

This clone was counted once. The CDR3 reads CASSLISGGYGYTF. The CDR3 bases are TGTGCCAGCAGCTTAATATCAGGGGGCTATGGCTACACCTTC. This chain connects TRBV7-2 to TRBJ1-2; 7 bases are shared with TRBD1. CDR3 length equals 14 residues. V shed 2 bases and J 4 bases; nucleotides not matched to a gene: 4. Germline V CDR1 and CDR2: SGHTA, FQGNSA.

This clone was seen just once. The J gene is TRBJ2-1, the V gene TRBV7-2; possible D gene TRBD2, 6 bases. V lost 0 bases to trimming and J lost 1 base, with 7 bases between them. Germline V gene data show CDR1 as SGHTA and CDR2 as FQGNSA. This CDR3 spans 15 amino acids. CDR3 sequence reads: CASSLARGSYNEQFF. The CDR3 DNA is TGTGCCAGCAGCTTAGCGCGGGGATCCTACAATGAGCAGTTCTTC. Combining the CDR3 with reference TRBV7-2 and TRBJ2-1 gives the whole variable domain GAGVSQSPSNKVTEKGKDVELRCDPISGHTALYWYRQSLGQGLEFLIYFQGNSAPDKSGLPSDRFSAERTGGSVSTLTIQRTQQEDSAVYLCASSLARGSYNEQFFGPGTRLTVL.

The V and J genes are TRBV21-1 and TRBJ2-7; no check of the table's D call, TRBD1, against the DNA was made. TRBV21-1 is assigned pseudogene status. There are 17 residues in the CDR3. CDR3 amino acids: CASSVTRGQSSSYEQYF. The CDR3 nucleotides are TGTGCCAGCAGTGTTACGAGGGGACAGAGCAGCTCCTACGAGCAGTACTTC.

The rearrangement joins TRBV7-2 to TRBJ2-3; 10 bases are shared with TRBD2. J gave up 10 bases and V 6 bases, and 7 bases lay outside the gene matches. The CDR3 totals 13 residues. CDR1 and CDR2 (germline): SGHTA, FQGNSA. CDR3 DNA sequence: TGTGCCAGCAGACCGGGACTAGCGAAGGCGCAGTATTTT. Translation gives CASRPGLAKAQYF.

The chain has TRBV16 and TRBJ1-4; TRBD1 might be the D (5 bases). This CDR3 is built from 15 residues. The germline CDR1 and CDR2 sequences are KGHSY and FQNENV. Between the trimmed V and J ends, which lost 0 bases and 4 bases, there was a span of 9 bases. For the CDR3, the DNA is TGTGCCAGCAGCCAATCGACAGCTAATAATGAAAAACTGTTTTTT. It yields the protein CASSQSTANNEKLFF.

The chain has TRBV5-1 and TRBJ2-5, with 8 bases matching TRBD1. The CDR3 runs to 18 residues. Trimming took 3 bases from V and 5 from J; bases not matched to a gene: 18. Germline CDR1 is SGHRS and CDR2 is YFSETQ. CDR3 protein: CASSSGGLGGSPMETQYF. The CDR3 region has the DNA TGCGCCAGCAGCTCAGGGGGCCTTGGGGGATCCCCCATGGAGACCCAGTACTTC.

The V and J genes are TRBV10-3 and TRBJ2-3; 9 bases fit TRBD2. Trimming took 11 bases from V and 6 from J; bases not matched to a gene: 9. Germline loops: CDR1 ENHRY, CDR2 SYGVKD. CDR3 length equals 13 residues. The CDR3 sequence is CAVSWAGGDTQYF. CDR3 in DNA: TGTGCCGTATCCTGGGCGGGGGGGGATACGCAGTATTTT.

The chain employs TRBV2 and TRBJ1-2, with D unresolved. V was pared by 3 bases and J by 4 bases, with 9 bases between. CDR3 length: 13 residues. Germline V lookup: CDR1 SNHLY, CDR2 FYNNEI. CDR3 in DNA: TGTGCCAGCAGTGATAAACTGACCTATGGCTACACCTTC. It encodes CASSDKLTYGYTF.

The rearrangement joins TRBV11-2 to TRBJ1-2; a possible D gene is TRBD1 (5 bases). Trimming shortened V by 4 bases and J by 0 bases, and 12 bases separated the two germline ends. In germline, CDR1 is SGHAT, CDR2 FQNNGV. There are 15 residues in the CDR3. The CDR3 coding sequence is TGTGCCAGCAGCTGGGGGGAGGGTTCTAACTATGGCTACACCTTC. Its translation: CASSWGEGSNYGYTF. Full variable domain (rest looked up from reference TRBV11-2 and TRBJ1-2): EAGVAQSPRYKIIEKRQSVAFWCNPISGHATLYWYQQILGQGPKLLIQFQNNGVVDDSQLPKDRFSAERLKGVDSTLKIQPAKLEDSAVYLCASSWGEGSNYGYTFGSGTRLTVV.

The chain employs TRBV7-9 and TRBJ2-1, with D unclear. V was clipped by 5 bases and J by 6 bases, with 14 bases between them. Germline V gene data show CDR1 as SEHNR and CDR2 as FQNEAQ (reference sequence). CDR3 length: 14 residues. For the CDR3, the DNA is TGTGCCAGCAGCGGTGGCCCGCGGATCAATGAGCAGTTCTTC. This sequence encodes CASSGGPRINEQFF.

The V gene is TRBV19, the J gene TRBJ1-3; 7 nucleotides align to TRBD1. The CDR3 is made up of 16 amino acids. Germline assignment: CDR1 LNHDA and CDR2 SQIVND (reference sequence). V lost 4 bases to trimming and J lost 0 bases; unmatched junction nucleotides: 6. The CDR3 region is CASSSPGTASGNTIYF. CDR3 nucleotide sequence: TGTGCCAGTAGTAGCCCCGGGACAGCCTCTGGAAACACCATATATTTT.

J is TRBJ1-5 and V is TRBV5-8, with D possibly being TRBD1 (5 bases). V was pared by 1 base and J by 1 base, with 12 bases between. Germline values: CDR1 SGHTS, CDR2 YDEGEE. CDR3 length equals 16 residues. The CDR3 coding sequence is TGTGCCAGCAGCTTGTGGGGGGTAGTGAGCAATCAGCCCCAGCATTTT. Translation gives CASSLWGVVSNQPQHF.

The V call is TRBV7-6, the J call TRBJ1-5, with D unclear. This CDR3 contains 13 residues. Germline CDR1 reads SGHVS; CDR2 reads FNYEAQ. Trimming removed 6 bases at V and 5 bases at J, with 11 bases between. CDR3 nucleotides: TGTGCCAGCAGTCTAACCAGAGATCAGCCCCAGCATTTT. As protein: CASSLTRDQPQHF.